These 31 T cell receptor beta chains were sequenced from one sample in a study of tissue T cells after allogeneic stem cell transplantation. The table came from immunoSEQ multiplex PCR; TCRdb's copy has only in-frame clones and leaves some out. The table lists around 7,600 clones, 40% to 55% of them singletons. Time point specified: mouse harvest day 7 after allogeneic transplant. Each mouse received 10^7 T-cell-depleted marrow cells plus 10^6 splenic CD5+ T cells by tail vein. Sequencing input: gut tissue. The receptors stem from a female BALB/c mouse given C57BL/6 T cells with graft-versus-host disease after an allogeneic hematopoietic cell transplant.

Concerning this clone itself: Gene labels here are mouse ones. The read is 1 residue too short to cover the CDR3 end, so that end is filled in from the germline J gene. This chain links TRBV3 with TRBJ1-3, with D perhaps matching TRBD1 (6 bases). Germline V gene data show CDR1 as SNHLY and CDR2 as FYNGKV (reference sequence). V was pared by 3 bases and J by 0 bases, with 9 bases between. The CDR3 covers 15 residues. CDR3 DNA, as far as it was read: TGTGCCAGCAGCTTGGGACAAATTTCTGGAAATACGCTCTAT. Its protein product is CASSLGQISGNTLY. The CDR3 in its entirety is CASSLGQISGNTLYF.

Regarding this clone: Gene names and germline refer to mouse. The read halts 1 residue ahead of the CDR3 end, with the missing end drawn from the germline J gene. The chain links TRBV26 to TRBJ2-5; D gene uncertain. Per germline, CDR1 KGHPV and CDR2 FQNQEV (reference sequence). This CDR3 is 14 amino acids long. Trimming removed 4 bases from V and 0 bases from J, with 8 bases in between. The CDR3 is CASSPTINQDTQYF. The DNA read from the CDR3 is TGTGCCAGCAGTCCGACAATTAACCAAGACACCCAGTAC.

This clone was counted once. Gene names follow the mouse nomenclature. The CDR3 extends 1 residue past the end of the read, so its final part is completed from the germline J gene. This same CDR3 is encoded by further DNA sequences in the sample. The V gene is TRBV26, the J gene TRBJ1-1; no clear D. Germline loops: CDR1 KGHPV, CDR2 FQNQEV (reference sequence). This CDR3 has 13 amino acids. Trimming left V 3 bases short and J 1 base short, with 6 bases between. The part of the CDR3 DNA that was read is TGTGCCAGCAGTCTACGCATAAACACAGAAGTCTTC. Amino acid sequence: CASSLRINTEVF. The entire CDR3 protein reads CASSLRINTEVFF.

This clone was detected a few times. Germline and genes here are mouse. CDR3 sequence: CASSLTGGGNSPLYF. The CDR3 bases that were read are TGTGCCAGCAGTCTAACAGGGGGAGGGAATTCGCCCCTCTAC. The V call is TRBV26, the J call TRBJ1-6; 8 nucleotides line up with TRBD1. The read halts 1 residue ahead of the CDR3 end, with the missing end drawn from the germline J gene. TRBJ1-6 is flagged as an ORF with uncertain function. J gave up 7 bases and V 3 bases, and 5 bases lay outside the gene matches. The length of the CDR3 is 15 residues. Germline values: CDR1 KGHPV, CDR2 FQNQEV (reference sequence).

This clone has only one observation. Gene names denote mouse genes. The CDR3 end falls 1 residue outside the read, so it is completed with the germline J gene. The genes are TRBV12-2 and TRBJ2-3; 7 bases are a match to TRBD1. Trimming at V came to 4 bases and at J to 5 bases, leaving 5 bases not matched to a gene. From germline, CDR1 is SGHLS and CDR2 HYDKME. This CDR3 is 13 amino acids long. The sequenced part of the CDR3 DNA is TGTGCCAGCTCCCTCGGGACAGAAGAAACGCTGTAT. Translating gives CASSLGTEETLY. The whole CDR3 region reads CASSLGTEETLYF.

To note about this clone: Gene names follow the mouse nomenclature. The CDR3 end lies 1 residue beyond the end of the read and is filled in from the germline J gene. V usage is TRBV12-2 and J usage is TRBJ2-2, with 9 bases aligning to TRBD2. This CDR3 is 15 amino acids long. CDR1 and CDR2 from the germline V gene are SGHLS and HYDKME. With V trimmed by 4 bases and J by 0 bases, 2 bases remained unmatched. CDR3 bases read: TGTGCCAGCTCGCCTGGGGGGGCAAACACCGGGCAGCTCTAC. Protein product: CASSPGGANTGQLY. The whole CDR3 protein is CASSPGGANTGQLYF.

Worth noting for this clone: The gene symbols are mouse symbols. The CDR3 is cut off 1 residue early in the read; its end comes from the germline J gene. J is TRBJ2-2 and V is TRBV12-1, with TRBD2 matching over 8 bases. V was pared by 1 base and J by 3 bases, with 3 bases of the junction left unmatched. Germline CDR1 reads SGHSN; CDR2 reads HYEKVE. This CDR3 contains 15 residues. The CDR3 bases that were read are TGTGCCAGCTCTCTGGGGGGGCGCGACACCGGGCAGCTCTAC. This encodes CASSLGGRDTGQLY. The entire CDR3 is CASSLGGRDTGQLYF.

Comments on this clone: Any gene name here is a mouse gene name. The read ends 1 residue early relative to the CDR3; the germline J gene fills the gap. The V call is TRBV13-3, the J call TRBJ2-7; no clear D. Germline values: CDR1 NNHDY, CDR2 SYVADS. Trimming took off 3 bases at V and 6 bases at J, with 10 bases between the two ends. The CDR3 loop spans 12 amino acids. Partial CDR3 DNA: TGTGCCAGCAGTGGGCAGGAGTTTGAACAGTAC. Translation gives CASSGQEFEQY. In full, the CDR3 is CASSGQEFEQYF.

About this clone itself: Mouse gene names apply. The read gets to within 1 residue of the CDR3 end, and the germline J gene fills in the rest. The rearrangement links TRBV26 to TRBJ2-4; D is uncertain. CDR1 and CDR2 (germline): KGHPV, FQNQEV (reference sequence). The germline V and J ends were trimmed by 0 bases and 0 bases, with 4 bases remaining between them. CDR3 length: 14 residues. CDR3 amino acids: CASSLSSSQNTLYF. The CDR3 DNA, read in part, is TGTGCCAGCAGTCTGTCGAGTAGTCAAAACACCTTGTAC.

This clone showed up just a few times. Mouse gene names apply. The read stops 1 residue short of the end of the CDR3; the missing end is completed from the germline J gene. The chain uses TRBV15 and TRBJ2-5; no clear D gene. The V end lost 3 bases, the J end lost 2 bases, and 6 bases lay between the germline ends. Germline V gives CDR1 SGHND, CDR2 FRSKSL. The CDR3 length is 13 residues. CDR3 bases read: TGTGCCAGCAGTTTCGGCAGCCAAGACACCCAGTAC. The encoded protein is CASSFGSQDTQY. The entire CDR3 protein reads CASSFGSQDTQYF.

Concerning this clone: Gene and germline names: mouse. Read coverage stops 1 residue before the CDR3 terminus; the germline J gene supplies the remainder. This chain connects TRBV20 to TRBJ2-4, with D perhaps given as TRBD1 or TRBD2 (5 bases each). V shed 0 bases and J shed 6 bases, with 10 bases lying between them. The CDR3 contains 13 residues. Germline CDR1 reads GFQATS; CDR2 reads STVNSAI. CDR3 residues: CGAREGVGNTLYF. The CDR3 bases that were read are TGTGGTGCTAGGGAGGGGGTCGGTAACACCTTGTAC.

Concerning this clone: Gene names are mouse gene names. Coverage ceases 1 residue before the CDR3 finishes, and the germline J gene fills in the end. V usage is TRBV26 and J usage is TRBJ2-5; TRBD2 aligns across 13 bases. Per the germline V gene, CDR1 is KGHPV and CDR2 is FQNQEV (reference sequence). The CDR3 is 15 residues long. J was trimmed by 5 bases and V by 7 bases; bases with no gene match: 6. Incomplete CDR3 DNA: TGTGCCAGCAATCCGAGGACTGGGGGGGCAGACACCCAGTAC. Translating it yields CASNPRTGGADTQY. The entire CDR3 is CASNPRTGGADTQYF.

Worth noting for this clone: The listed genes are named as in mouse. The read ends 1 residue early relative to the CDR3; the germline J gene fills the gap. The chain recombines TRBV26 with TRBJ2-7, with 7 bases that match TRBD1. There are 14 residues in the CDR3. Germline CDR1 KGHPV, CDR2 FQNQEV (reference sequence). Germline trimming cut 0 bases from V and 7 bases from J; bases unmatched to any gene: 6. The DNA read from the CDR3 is TGTGCCAGCAGTCTGTCGCGACAGGGAGGGGAACAGTAC. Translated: CASSLSRQGGEQY. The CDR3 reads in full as CASSLSRQGGEQYF.

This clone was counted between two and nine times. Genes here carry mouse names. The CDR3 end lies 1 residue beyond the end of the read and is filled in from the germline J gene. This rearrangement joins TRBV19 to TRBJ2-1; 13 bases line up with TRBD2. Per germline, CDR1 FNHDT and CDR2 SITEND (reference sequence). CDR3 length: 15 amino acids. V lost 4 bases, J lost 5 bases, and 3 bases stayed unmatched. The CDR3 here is CASSRTGGAHAEQFF. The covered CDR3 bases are TGTGCCAGCAGTCGGACTGGGGGGGCGCATGCTGAGCAGTTC.

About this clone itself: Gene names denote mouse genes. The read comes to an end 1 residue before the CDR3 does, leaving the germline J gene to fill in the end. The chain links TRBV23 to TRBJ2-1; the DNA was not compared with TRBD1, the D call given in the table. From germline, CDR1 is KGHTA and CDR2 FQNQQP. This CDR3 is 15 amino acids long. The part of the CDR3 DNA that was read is TGCTCCAGCAGTCAATCGCGAGGGAACTATGCTGAGCAGTTC. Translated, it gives CSSSQSRGNYAEQF. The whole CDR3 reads CSSSQSRGNYAEQFF.

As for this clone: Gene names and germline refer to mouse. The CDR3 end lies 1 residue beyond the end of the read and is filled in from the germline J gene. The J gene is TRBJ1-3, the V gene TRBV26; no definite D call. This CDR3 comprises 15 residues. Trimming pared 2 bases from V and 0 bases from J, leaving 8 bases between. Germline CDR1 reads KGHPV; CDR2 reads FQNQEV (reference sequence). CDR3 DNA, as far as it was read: TGTGCCAGCAGTCTGGGAAGAAATTCTGGAAATACGCTCTAT. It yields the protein CASSLGRNSGNTLY. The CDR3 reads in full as CASSLGRNSGNTLYF. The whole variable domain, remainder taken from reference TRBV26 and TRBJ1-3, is NSKVIQTPRYLVKGQGQKAKMRCIPEKGHPVVFWYQQNKNNEFKFLINFQNQEVLQQIDMTEKRFSAECPSNSPCSLEIQSSEAGDSALYLCASSLGRNSGNTLYFGEGSRLIVV.

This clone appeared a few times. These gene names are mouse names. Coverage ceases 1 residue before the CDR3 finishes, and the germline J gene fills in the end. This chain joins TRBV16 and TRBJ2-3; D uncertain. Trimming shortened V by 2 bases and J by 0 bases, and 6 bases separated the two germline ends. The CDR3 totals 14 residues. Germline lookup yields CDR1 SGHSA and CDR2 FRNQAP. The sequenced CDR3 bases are TGTGCAAGCAGCTTACTCAGTAGTGCAGAAACGCTGTAT. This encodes CASSLLSSAETLY. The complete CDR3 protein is CASSLLSSAETLYF.

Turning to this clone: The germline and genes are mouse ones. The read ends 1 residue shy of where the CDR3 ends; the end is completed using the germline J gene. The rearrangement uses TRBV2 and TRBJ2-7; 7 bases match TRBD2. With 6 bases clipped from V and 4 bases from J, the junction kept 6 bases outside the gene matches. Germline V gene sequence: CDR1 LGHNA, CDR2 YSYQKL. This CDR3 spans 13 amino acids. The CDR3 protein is CASSDRGGYEQYF. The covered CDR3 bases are TGTGCCAGCAGTGACCGGGGGGGATATGAACAGTAC.

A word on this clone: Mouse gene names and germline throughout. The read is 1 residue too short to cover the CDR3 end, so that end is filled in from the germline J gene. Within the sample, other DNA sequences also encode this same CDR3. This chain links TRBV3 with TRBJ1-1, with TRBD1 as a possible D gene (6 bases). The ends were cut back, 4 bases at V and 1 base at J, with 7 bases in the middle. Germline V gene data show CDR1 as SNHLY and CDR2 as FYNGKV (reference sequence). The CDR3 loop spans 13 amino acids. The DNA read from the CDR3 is TGTGCCAGCAGCTCACAGGGGAACACAGAAGTCTTC. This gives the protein CASSSQGNTEVF. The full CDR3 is CASSSQGNTEVFF.

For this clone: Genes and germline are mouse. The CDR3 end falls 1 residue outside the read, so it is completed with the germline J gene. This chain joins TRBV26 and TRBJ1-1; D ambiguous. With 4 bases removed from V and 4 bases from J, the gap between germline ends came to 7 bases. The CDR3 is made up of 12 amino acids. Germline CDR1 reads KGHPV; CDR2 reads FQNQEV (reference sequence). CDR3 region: CASSQQITEVFF. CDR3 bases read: TGTGCCAGCAGTCAACAGATCACAGAAGTCTTC.

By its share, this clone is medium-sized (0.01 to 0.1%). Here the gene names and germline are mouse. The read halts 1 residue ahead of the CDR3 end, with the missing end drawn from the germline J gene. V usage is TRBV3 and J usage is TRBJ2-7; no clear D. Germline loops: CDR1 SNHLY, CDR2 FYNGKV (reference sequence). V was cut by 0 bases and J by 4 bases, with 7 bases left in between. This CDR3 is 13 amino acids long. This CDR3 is CASSLAPGYEQYF. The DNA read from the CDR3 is TGTGCCAGCAGCTTAGCGCCAGGATATGAACAGTAC.

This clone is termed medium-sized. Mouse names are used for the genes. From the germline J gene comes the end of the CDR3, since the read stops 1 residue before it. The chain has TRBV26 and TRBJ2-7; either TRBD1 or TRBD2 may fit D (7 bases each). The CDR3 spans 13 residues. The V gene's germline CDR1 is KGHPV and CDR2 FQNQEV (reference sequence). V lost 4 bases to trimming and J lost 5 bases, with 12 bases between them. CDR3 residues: CASSRQGGDEQYF. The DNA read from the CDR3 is TGTGCCAGCAGTCGGCAGGGGGGCGATGAACAGTAC.

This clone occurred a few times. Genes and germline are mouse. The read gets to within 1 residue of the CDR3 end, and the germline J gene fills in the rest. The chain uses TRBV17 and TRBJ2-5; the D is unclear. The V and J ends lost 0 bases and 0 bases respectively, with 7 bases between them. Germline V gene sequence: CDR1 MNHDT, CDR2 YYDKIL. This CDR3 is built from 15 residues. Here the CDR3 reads CASSRDLGNQDTQYF. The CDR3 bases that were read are TGTGCTAGCAGTAGAGATCTTGGGAACCAAGACACCCAGTAC.

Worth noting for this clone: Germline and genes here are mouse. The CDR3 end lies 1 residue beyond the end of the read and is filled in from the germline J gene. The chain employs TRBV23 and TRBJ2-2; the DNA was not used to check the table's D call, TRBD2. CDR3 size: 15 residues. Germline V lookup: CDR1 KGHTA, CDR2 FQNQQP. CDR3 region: CSSSQGTGGTGQLYF. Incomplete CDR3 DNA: TGCTCCAGCAGTCAAGGGACTGGGGGGACCGGGCAGCTCTAC. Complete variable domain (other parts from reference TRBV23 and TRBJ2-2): DAAVTQKPRYLIKMKGQEAEMKCIPEKGHTAVFWYQQKQSKELKFLIYFQNQQPLDQIDMVKERFSAVCPSSSLCSLGIRTCEAEDSALYLCSSSQGTGGTGQLYFGEGSKLTVL.

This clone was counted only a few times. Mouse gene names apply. The CDR3 loop reads CASSLDRGREQYF. The part of the CDR3 DNA that was read is TGTGCCAGCTCTCTCGACAGGGGGCGAGAACAGTAC. The chain recombines TRBV12-2 with TRBJ2-7; 10 bases are shared with TRBD1. The read terminates 1 residue ahead of where the CDR3 ends, so the germline J gene completes it. The V and J ends lost 0 bases and 7 bases, in that order; junction bases with no gene match: 2. From germline, CDR1 is SGHLS and CDR2 HYDKME. The CDR3 covers 13 residues.

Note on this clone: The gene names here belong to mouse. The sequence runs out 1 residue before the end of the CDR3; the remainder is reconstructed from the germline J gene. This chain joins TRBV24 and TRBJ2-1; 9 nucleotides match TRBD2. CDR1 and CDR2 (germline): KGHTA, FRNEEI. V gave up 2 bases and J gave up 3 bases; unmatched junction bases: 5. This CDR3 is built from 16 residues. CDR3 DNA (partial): TGTGCCAGCAGTCTGGGACTGGGGCACCCCTATGCTGAGCAGTTC. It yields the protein CASSLGLGHPYAEQF. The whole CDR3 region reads CASSLGLGHPYAEQFF.

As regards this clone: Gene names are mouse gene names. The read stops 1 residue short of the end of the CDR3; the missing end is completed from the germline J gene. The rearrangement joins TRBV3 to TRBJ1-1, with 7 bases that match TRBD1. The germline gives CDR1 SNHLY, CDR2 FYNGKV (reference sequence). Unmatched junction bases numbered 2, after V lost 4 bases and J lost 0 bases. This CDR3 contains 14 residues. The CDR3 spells CASSSGTANTEVFF. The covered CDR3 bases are TGTGCCAGCAGCTCCGGGACAGCAAACACAGAAGTCTTC.

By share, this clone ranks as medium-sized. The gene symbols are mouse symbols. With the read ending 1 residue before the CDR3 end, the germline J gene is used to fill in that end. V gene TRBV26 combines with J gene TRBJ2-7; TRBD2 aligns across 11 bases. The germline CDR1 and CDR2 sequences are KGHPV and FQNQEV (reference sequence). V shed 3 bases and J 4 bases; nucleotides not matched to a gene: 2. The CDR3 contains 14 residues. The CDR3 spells CASSLGLGGYEQYF. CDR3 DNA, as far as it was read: TGTGCCAGCAGTCTTGGACTGGGGGGTTATGAACAGTAC.

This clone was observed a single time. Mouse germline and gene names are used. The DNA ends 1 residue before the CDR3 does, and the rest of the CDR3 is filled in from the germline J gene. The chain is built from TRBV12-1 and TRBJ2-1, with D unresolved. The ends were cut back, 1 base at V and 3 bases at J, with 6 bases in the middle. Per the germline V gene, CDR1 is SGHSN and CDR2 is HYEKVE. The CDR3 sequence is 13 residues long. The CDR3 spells CASSLAIYAEQFF. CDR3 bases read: TGTGCCAGCTCTCTAGCCATCTATGCTGAGCAGTTC.

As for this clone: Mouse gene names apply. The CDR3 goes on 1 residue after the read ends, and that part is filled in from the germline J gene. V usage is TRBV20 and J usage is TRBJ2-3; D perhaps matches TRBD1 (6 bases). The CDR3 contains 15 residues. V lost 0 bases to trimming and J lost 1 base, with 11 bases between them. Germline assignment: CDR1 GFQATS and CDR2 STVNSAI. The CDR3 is CGARDSGVGAETLYF. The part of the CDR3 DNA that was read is TGTGGTGCTAGGGACTCAGGGGTGGGTGCAGAAACGCTGTAT.

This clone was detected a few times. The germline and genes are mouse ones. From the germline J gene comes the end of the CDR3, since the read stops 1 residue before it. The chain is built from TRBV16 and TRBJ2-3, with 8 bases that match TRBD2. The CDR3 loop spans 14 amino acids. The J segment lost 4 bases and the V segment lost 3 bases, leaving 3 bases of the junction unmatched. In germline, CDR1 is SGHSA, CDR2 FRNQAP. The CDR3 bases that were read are TGTGCAAGCAGCTTGGGGGGGCGCCCAGAAACGCTGTAT. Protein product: CASSLGGRPETLY. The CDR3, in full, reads CASSLGGRPETLYF.